Listed below are T cell receptor beta chains from one sample, sequenced in a study of T-cell reconstitution after alpha-beta-depleted transplantation in children. TCRdb redid the calling of the PCR reads with MiXCR, one entry per CDR3 protein. Seen here are nearly 350,000 distinct CDR3 sequences, around 15% observed once, and the top ten hold roughly two fifths. The source was PBMCs, mostly from graft donor cells, collected 360 days after TCRalphabeta/CD19-depleted stem cell transplant. These receptors were taken from a male patient between 2 and 10 years old who had a stem cell transplant for acute lymphoblastic leukemia, so the T cells may come from the graft donor. CDR3s include the opening cysteine and the closing phenylalanine or tryptophan. A D gene is named only where the DNA matches it firmly. Where a row states a size, it is once, few, many or the class of an expanded clone; other rows omit it.

clone_size: few
d_call: -
v_call: TRBV4-3
j_call: TRBJ2-5
cdr3_aa: CASSQDARAGAQYF
cdr3_nt: TGCGCCAGCAGCCAAGATGCGCGGGCTGGCGCCCAGTACTTC

clone_size: -
d_call: TRBD2
v_call: TRBV12-3/TRBV12-4
j_call: TRBJ2-3
cdr3_aa: CASSYRLATDTRYF
cdr3_nt: TGTGCCAGCAGTTATAGACTAGCCACAGATACGCGGTATTTT

clone_size: -
d_call: TRBD1
v_call: TRBV4-1
j_call: TRBJ1-5
cdr3_aa: CASSQETGGWQPQHF
cdr3_nt: TGCGCCAGCAGCCAAGAAACAGGGGGCTGGCAGCCCCAGCATTTT

clone_size: many
d_call: -
v_call: TRBV4-2
j_call: TRBJ1-5
cdr3_aa: CASSQEGAGSNQPQHF
cdr3_nt: TGTGCCAGCAGCCAAGAGGGGGCAGGTAGCAATCAGCCCCAGCATTTT

clone_size: many
d_call: -
v_call: TRBV4-2
j_call: TRBJ1-3
cdr3_aa: CASSQDRAGSGNTIYF
cdr3_nt: TGTGCCAGCAGCCAAGACAGGGCCGGCTCTGGAAACACCATATATTTT

clone_size: many
d_call: -
v_call: TRBV20-1
j_call: TRBJ1-5
cdr3_aa: CSARLDGSNQPQHF
cdr3_nt: TGCAGTGCTAGATTGGACGGTAGCAATCAGCCCCAGCATTTT

clone_size: -
d_call: TRBD1
v_call: TRBV4-1
j_call: TRBJ2-7
cdr3_aa: CASSHPTGGGEQYF
cdr3_nt: TGCGCCAGCAGCCACCCGACAGGGGGGGGCGAGCAGTACTTC

clone_size: many
d_call: -
v_call: TRBV12-3/TRBV12-4
j_call: TRBJ1-2
cdr3_aa: CASSLGTYGYTF
cdr3_nt: TGTGCCAGCAGTTTAGGCACCTATGGCTACACCTTC

clone_size: many
d_call: -
v_call: TRBV7-9
j_call: TRBJ2-3
cdr3_aa: CASSLAFSGSTDTQYF
cdr3_nt: TGTGCCAGCAGCTTAGCATTTAGCGGCAGCACAGATACGCAGTATTTT

clone_size: few
d_call: -
v_call: TRBV29-1
j_call: TRBJ2-7
cdr3_aa: CSVEVLGSYEQYF
cdr3_nt: TGCAGCGTTGAAGTTCTGGGGTCCTACGAGCAGTACTTC

clone_size: few
d_call: TRBD2
v_call: TRBV7-9
j_call: TRBJ2-7
cdr3_aa: CASSWGLAESYEQYF
cdr3_nt: TGTGCCAGCAGCTGGGGACTAGCGGAGAGCTACGAGCAGTACTTC

clone_size: -
d_call: -
v_call: TRBV6-2/TRBV6-3
j_call: TRBJ1-5
cdr3_aa: CASSYVRGAQPQHF
cdr3_nt: TGTGCCAGCAGTTACGTAAGAGGGGCTCAGCCCCAGCATTTT

clone_size: -
d_call: -
v_call: TRBV18
j_call: TRBJ1-5
cdr3_aa: CASSPAGYQPQHF
cdr3_nt: TGTGCCAGCTCACCAGCGGGGTATCAGCCCCAGCATTTT

clone_size: -
d_call: -
v_call: TRBV7-9
j_call: TRBJ1-4
cdr3_aa: CASSQGANEKLFF
cdr3_nt: TGTGCCAGCAGCCAAGGCGCGAATGAAAAACTGTTTTTT

clone_size: many
d_call: TRBD2
v_call: TRBV6-2/TRBV6-3
j_call: TRBJ2-3
cdr3_aa: CASSYSTSGISHF
cdr3_nt: TGTGCCAGCAGTTACTCGACTAGCGGGATCTCTCACTTT

clone_size: -
d_call: -
v_call: TRBV6-2/TRBV6-3
j_call: TRBJ2-7
cdr3_aa: CASSYSFSGVAGFEDEQYF
cdr3_nt: TGTGCCAGCAGTTACTCGTTCTCCGGTGTAGCCGGGTTTGAAGACGAGCAGTACTTC

clone_size: few
d_call: TRBD1
v_call: TRBV10-3
j_call: TRBJ2-7
cdr3_aa: CAISAGQAGYEQYF
cdr3_nt: TGTGCCATCAGTGCTGGACAGGCCGGCTACGAGCAGTACTTC

clone_size: few
d_call: -
v_call: TRBV7-6
j_call: TRBJ2-1
cdr3_aa: CASSLAQAGLEQFF
cdr3_nt: TGTGCCAGCAGCTTAGCGCAGGCGGGTTTGGAGCAGTTCTTC

clone_size: few
d_call: -
v_call: TRBV4-3
j_call: TRBJ1-6
cdr3_aa: CASSQRTRGSPLHF
cdr3_nt: TGCGCCAGCAGCCAAAGGACAAGAGGCTCACCCCTCCACTTT

clone_size: once
d_call: -
v_call: TRBV20-1
j_call: TRBJ1-5
cdr3_aa: CSARVPTGSHQPQHF
cdr3_nt: TGCAGTGCTAGAGTACCGACAGGATCCCACCAGCCCCAGCATTTT

clone_size: many
d_call: TRBD1
v_call: TRBV9
j_call: TRBJ2-1
cdr3_aa: CASSGSLGQGGTNEQFF
cdr3_nt: TGTGCCAGCAGCGGCTCCCTCGGACAGGGGGGGACCAATGAGCAGTTCTTC

clone_size: -
d_call: -
v_call: TRBV28
j_call: TRBJ2-7
cdr3_aa: CASSPLGRNSYEQYF
cdr3_nt: TGTGCCAGCAGTCCACTCGGACGGAACTCCTACGAGCAGTACTTC

clone_size: once
d_call: -
v_call: TRBV6-1
j_call: TRBJ2-1
cdr3_aa: CPSSERAVQLYNEQFF
cdr3_nt: TGTCCCAGCAGTGAGAGGGCAGTCCAGTTGTACAATGAGCAGTTCTTC

clone_size: -
d_call: TRBD2
v_call: TRBV7-2
j_call: TRBJ2-7
cdr3_aa: CASRWASGSSGEQYF
cdr3_nt: TGTGCCAGCAGGTGGGCTAGCGGTAGCTCGGGCGAGCAGTACTTC

clone_size: -
d_call: -
v_call: TRBV7-2
j_call: TRBJ2-7
cdr3_aa: CASSLAGAGEQYF
cdr3_nt: TGTGCCAGCAGCTTAGCCGGAGCGGGCGAGCAGTACTTC

clone_size: -
d_call: -
v_call: TRBV4-1
j_call: TRBJ2-7
cdr3_aa: CASSPGLRSYEQYF
cdr3_nt: TGCGCCAGCAGCCCGGGACTGCGCTCCTACGAGCAGTACTTC

clone_size: few
d_call: -
v_call: TRBV11-2
j_call: TRBJ2-2
cdr3_aa: CASSLGFGANTGELFF
cdr3_nt: TGTGCCAGCAGCTTAGGGTTTGGCGCGAACACCGGGGAGCTGTTTTTT

clone_size: -
d_call: -
v_call: TRBV4-1
j_call: TRBJ2-1
cdr3_aa: CASSQEQRQQFF
cdr3_nt: TGCGCCAGCAGCCAAGAACAGCGGCAGCAGTTCTTC

clone_size: many
d_call: TRBD2
v_call: TRBV28
j_call: TRBJ2-3
cdr3_aa: CASSLRLAGSTDTQYF
cdr3_nt: TGTGCCAGCAGTTTAAGACTAGCGGGATCCACAGATACGCAGTATTTT

clone_size: few
d_call: TRBD2
v_call: TRBV5-1
j_call: TRBJ2-1
cdr3_aa: CASSLSGLAGNEQFF
cdr3_nt: TGCGCCAGCAGCCTATCTGGACTAGCTGGCAATGAGCAGTTCTTC

clone_size: many
d_call: -
v_call: TRBV5-1
j_call: TRBJ2-7
cdr3_aa: CASADSFPSEQYF
cdr3_nt: TGCGCCAGCGCGGACAGCTTTCCGTCCGAGCAGTACTTC

clone_size: many
d_call: -
v_call: TRBV12-3/TRBV12-4
j_call: TRBJ2-1
cdr3_aa: CASSYHEQFF
cdr3_nt: TGTGCCAGCAGTTACCATGAGCAGTTCTTC

clone_size: few
d_call: -
v_call: TRBV3-1
j_call: TRBJ2-6
cdr3_aa: CASSQPPGTGWLKGGANVLTF
cdr3_nt: TGTGCCAGCAGCCAACCCCCGGGCACAGGGTGGCTAAAAGGTGGGGCCAACGTCCTGACTTTC

clone_size: -
d_call: -
v_call: TRBV7-9
j_call: TRBJ2-1
cdr3_aa: CASSLNHEQFF
cdr3_nt: TGTGCCAGCAGCTTAAATCATGAGCAGTTCTTC

clone_size: -
d_call: TRBD1
v_call: TRBV29-1
j_call: TRBJ1-2
cdr3_aa: CSVVPWTGIGYTF
cdr3_nt: TGCAGCGTTGTACCTTGGACAGGGATCGGCTACACCTTC

clone_size: few
d_call: -
v_call: TRBV6-1
j_call: TRBJ1-1
cdr3_aa: CASWGIGTRGNEAFF
cdr3_nt: TGTGCCAGCTGGGGGATAGGGACGCGGGGCAATGAAGCTTTCTTT

clone_size: few
d_call: TRBD2
v_call: TRBV29-1
j_call: TRBJ2-7
cdr3_aa: CSVAWGGRAYEQYF
cdr3_nt: TGCAGCGTCGCCTGGGGGGGGAGAGCCTACGAGCAGTACTTC

clone_size: few
d_call: -
v_call: TRBV20-1
j_call: TRBJ2-7
cdr3_aa: CSARRALSEQYF
cdr3_nt: TGCAGTGCTAGAAGGGCCCTTAGCGAGCAGTACTTC

clone_size: few
d_call: -
v_call: TRBV5-1
j_call: TRBJ2-1
cdr3_aa: CASSPSREQFF
cdr3_nt: TGCGCCAGCAGCCCCTCTCGTGAGCAGTTCTTC

clone_size: many
d_call: TRBD2
v_call: TRBV12-3/TRBV12-4
j_call: TRBJ2-5
cdr3_aa: CASSGGVTGLAGETQYF
cdr3_nt: TGTGCCAGCAGTGGGGGAGTAACGGGACTAGCGGGGGAGACCCAGTACTTC

clone_size: -
d_call: -
v_call: TRBV4-1
j_call: TRBJ2-4
cdr3_aa: CASSHHGGLKNIQYF
cdr3_nt: TGCGCCAGCAGCCACCACGGGGGGCTCAAAAACATTCAGTACTTC